The text below deals with one TCR beta chain. The CDR3 has 12 amino acids. CDR1 is ENHRY, CDR2 SYGVKD, per germline. The V gene end was trimmed by 10 bases and the J gene end by 8 bases; junction bases not matched to a gene: 10. These data come from a study of multiple sclerosis patients with progressive multifocal leukoencephalopathy. Libraries were prepared by immunoSEQ multiplex PCR; TCRdb keeps only in-frame clonotypes and omits some of them. The repertoire includes 31,000 or so clones, around 89% of them detected once, and about 1.5% sits in the top ten. Time point meaning: before natalizumab initiation.

The rearrangement links TRBV10-3 to TRBJ1-2; TRBD1 aligns across 7 bases. Sequencing used PBMCs. The TCR comes from a human donor with multiple sclerosis. CDR3 sequence reads: CASRDSLRGYTF. CDR3 nucleotides: TGTGCCAGCCGGGACAGCCTCCGGGGCTACACCTTC.